Sequencing of this T cell receptor (beta chain) was carried out in a study of T cells in Graves' hyperthyroidism and ophthalmopathy. Study information: Peripheral blood was acquired at first diagnosis, ahead of any therapy whatsoever.

The blood sample was taken at first hyperthyroidism diagnosis, before any ophthalmopathy symptoms. Study-level points and caveats: It was a median roughly six months before onset that the model predicted ophthalmopathy. The authors' 13 V-J model separated ophthalmopathy from stable hyperthyroidism.

To note about this clonotype: The antigen is unknown.

TCR beta CDR3 regions were amplified from RNA transcripts. Primed by the HTBI set, a first-round RT-PCR was run on the TCR CDR3. MiXCR, run by TCRdb on the multiplex PCR reads, gives a single entry per CDR3 protein. The sample has roughly 360,000 distinct CDR3 sequences, roughly 12% seen once. Germline lookup yields CDR1 LGHNA and CDR2 YNFKEQ. V trimming: 1 base; J trimming: 4 bases; junction bases outside the gene matches: 12. This CDR3 comprises 19 residues. The chain employs TRBV4-2 and TRBJ2-1; 11 positions agree with TRBD2. This receptor was obtained from a man in his thirties or forties with Graves' hyperthyroidism that later progressed to Graves' ophthalmopathy. What was sequenced was blood. In DNA, the CDR3 is TGTGCCAGCAGCCAAGTTCAGGGGGTCACTAGCGGGGGTTACAATGAGCAGTTCTTC. This encodes CASSQVQGVTSGGYNEQFF.